This T cell receptor (beta chain) derives from a study of T-cell memory formation after mild COVID-19. The CDR3 totals 17 residues. V lost 7 bases and J lost 1, with 20 bases in between. This clonotype was observed a handful of times. The antigen is not known. 5'RACE, which relied on constant-segment primers, yielded TCR alpha and TCR beta cDNA libraries carrying sample barcodes and UMIs. TCRdb re-analysed the 5' RACE reads in MiXCR, keeping a single row per CDR3 protein. Counted here are about 560,000 distinct CDR3 sequences, 15% to 20% occurring once; the ten biggest clones make up around 7.8%. General study results and limits: There was no confirmation that second-wave clones peaking on day 37 were SARS-CoV-2 specific.

Sequenced: PBMCs or a T cell subset sorted from them (not recorded which). V and J are TRBV12-3 or TRBV12-4 and TRBJ1-3; D not resolved. The clonotype originates from an adult woman who had mild COVID-19 (a few samples of this study predate the infection). Cell type and time point are not known. The CDR3 bases are TGTGCCAGCACCCTAGTGATAGGAGTCCGTTCTGGAAACACCATATATTTT. It encodes CASTLVIGVRSGNTIYF.